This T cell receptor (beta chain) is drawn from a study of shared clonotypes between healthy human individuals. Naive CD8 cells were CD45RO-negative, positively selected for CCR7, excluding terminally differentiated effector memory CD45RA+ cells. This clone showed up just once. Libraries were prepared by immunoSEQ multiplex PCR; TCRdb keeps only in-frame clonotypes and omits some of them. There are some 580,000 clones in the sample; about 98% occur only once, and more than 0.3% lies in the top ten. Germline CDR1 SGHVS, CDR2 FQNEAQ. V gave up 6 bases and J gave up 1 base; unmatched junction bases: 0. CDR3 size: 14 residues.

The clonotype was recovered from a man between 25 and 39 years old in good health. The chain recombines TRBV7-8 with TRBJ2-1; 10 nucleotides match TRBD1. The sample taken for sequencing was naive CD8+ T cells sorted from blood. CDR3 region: CASRGQGSYNEQFF. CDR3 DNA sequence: TGTGCCAGCAGGGGACAGGGGTCCTACAATGAGCAGTTCTTC.